A selection of T cell receptor beta chains follows, all from one sample in a study of T cells after yellow fever vaccination. One entry per CDR3 protein, called by TCRdb with MiXCR from the 5' RACE reads. This sample has around 550,000 distinct CDR3 sequences, with over 15% found just once. This material consisted of PBMCs, taken 15 days after the yellow fever booster vaccination. The receptors shown here come from a man aged 25-40 years who received the YFV17D yellow fever vaccine. Both conserved end residues are part of each CDR3. A D gene is named only where the DNA matches it firmly. Rows may omit the clone size; those that give it use once, few, many or a size class.

V gene: TRBV21-1; clone size: once; J gene: TRBJ1-6; D gene: -; CDR3 DNA: TGTGCCAGCAGCAAAGCGGTCACTGGAGTCTGCTCCTATAATTCACCCCTCCACTTT; CDR3 protein: CASSKAVTGVCSYNSPLHF
V gene: TRBV7-3; clone size: many; J gene: TRBJ2-3; D gene: -; CDR3 DNA: TGTGCCAGCAGCTTACTAGGATCGGATACGCAGTATTTT; CDR3 protein: CASSLLGSDTQYF
V gene: TRBV27; clone size: -; J gene: TRBJ2-5; D gene: TRBD1; CDR3 DNA: TGTGCCAGCAGTTTCACGACAGGGGGGGGCCGGGAGACCCAGTACTTC; CDR3 protein: CASSFTTGGGRETQYF
V gene: TRBV7-2; clone size: -; J gene: TRBJ2-3; D gene: -; CDR3 DNA: TGTGCCAGCAGCTTCGTAGTAAACACAGATACGCAGTATTTT; CDR3 protein: CASSFVVNTDTQYF
V gene: TRBV11-2; clone size: few; J gene: TRBJ2-5; D gene: -; CDR3 DNA: TGTGCCAGCAGCCCTCGGGCGCAGGGTGGGGAGACCCAGTACTTC; CDR3 protein: CASSPRAQGGETQYF
V gene: TRBV24-1; clone size: few; J gene: TRBJ2-2; D gene: TRBD2; CDR3 DNA: TGTGCCACCAGTGTGACTAGCGGGAGGGCCGGGGAGCTGTTTTTT; CDR3 protein: CATSVTSGRAGELFF
V gene: TRBV12-3/TRBV12-4; clone size: -; J gene: TRBJ2-6; D gene: -; CDR3 DNA: TGTGCCAGCAGGGAAACTGGGGCCAACGTCCTGACTTTC; CDR3 protein: CASRETGANVLTF
V gene: TRBV7-9; clone size: -; J gene: TRBJ2-1; D gene: TRBD2; CDR3 DNA: TGTGCCAGCAGCCCGAGGGCAATAGCGGGCCCCCTCAATGAGCAGTTCTTC; CDR3 protein: CASSPRAIAGPLNEQFF
V gene: TRBV7-9; clone size: few; J gene: TRBJ2-5; D gene: -; CDR3 DNA: TGTGCCAGCAGCTCTAACAATCAAGAGACCCAGTACTTC; CDR3 protein: CASSSNNQETQYF
V gene: TRBV4-2; clone size: -; J gene: TRBJ2-7; D gene: -; CDR3 DNA: TGTGCCAGCAGCACAATGGACGGCGAGCAGTACTTC; CDR3 protein: CASSTMDGEQYF
V gene: TRBV15; clone size: few; J gene: TRBJ2-5; D gene: TRBD2; CDR3 DNA: TGTGCCACCAGCAGAGTTCCAGCGGGACAAGAGACCCAGTACTTC; CDR3 protein: CATSRVPAGQETQYF
V gene: TRBV5-1; clone size: few; J gene: TRBJ2-6; D gene: -; CDR3 DNA: TGCGCCAGCAGCTTGCTGAATCCCTCTGGGGCCAACGTCCTGACTTTC; CDR3 protein: CASSLLNPSGANVLTF
V gene: TRBV7-2; clone size: few; J gene: TRBJ2-5; D gene: -; CDR3 DNA: TGTGCCAGCAGCTTAGTTGGCCTCCCGAGGGAGACCCAGTACTTC; CDR3 protein: CASSLVGLPRETQYF
V gene: TRBV4-3; clone size: -; J gene: TRBJ2-3; D gene: TRBD2; CDR3 DNA: TGCGCCAGCAGCCACGGACTAGCGTCTACAGATACGCAGTATTTT; CDR3 protein: CASSHGLASTDTQYF
V gene: TRBV20-1; clone size: -; J gene: TRBJ2-2; D gene: TRBD1; CDR3 DNA: TGCAGTGCCCAGACAGGGGGCCACACCGGGGAGCTGTTTTTT; CDR3 protein: CSAQTGGHTGELFF
V gene: TRBV12-3/TRBV12-4; clone size: few; J gene: TRBJ1-5; D gene: -; CDR3 DNA: TGTGCCAGCAGTTTGTCCGGGGCTTATCAGCCCCAGCATTTT; CDR3 protein: CASSLSGAYQPQHF
V gene: TRBV20-1; clone size: -; J gene: TRBJ2-1; D gene: TRBD2; CDR3 DNA: TGCAGTGCTAGAGATTCAGCGGGAGGGCAAAATGAGCAGTTCTTC; CDR3 protein: CSARDSAGGQNEQFF
V gene: TRBV12-3/TRBV12-4; clone size: many; J gene: TRBJ2-5; D gene: -; CDR3 DNA: TGTGCCAGCAGGCCCGACCAGCGAGAGACCCAGTACTTC; CDR3 protein: CASRPDQRETQYF
V gene: TRBV20-1; clone size: few; J gene: TRBJ2-3; D gene: -; CDR3 DNA: TGCAGTGCTAGAGATCTTAATGGAGCGGATACGCAGTATTTT; CDR3 protein: CSARDLNGADTQYF
V gene: TRBV29-1; clone size: -; J gene: TRBJ1-1; D gene: -; CDR3 DNA: TGCAGCGTTGAATATCGGCAGGGTAAAGCTTTCTTT; CDR3 protein: CSVEYRQGKAFF
V gene: TRBV4-3; clone size: -; J gene: TRBJ2-5; D gene: TRBD2; CDR3 DNA: TGCGCCAGCAGCCATGTAGGGGAGGGCTGGGAGACCCAGTACTTC; CDR3 protein: CASSHVGEGWETQYF
V gene: TRBV7-8; clone size: -; J gene: TRBJ2-1; D gene: TRBD1; CDR3 DNA: TGTGCCAGCAGCTTAGGAGTGACAGGGCGCTACAATGAGCAGTTCTTC; CDR3 protein: CASSLGVTGRYNEQFF
V gene: TRBV5-6; clone size: -; J gene: TRBJ2-7; D gene: TRBD1; CDR3 DNA: TGTGCCAGCAGCTTTTTGGACAGGGGGGGTTACGAGCAGTACTTC; CDR3 protein: CASSFLDRGGYEQYF
V gene: TRBV5-1; clone size: -; J gene: TRBJ2-7; D gene: TRBD1; CDR3 DNA: TGCGCCAGCAGCTTGAAGGGGACAGGGCACTACGAGCAGTACTTC; CDR3 protein: CASSLKGTGHYEQYF
V gene: TRBV12-3/TRBV12-4; clone size: few; J gene: TRBJ2-5; D gene: -; CDR3 DNA: TGTGCCAGCAATCGAGGGGTCCAGGGGGGCGGCCAAGAGACCCAGTACTTC; CDR3 protein: CASNRGVQGGGQETQYF
V gene: TRBV20-1; clone size: -; J gene: TRBJ2-1; D gene: TRBD2; CDR3 DNA: TGCAGTGCTGCCGGGAGGACTAGCGGGACCAGATACAATGAGCAGTTCTTC; CDR3 protein: CSAAGRTSGTRYNEQFF
V gene: TRBV12-3/TRBV12-4; clone size: -; J gene: TRBJ2-1; D gene: -; CDR3 DNA: TGTGCCAGCAGAACAGGGTCTGAGCAGTTCTTC; CDR3 protein: CASRTGSEQFF
V gene: TRBV9; clone size: few; J gene: TRBJ2-2; D gene: TRBD2; CDR3 DNA: TGTGCCAGCAGCGTAACGGCCAGCGGGGTCTCGACGGGCACCGGGGAGCTGTTTTTT; CDR3 protein: CASSVTASGVSTGTGELFF
V gene: TRBV14; clone size: -; J gene: TRBJ1-1; D gene: -; CDR3 DNA: TGTGCCAGCAGCCCCTCAATGAACACTGAAGCTTTCTTT; CDR3 protein: CASSPSMNTEAFF
V gene: TRBV13; clone size: few; J gene: TRBJ2-7; D gene: -; CDR3 DNA: TGTGCCAGCAGCTTAACCAGTTTCTACGAGCAGTACTTC; CDR3 protein: CASSLTSFYEQYF
V gene: TRBV10-3; clone size: -; J gene: TRBJ2-7; D gene: -; CDR3 DNA: TGTGCCATCAGCACGGGTTGGCCATACTACGAGCAGTACTTC; CDR3 protein: CAISTGWPYYEQYF